These T cell receptor beta chains were read from a single sample in a study of beta chain features in type 1 diabetes. The protocol was immunoSEQ multiplex PCR, while the TCRdb copy is restricted to in-frame clones and leaves out a portion. Of 250,000 to 400,000 clones in the sample, 12% to 15% were seen once. The sequenced sample was central memory CD4+ T cells from blood. Source of these receptors: a man aged 25 to 40 in good health. CDR3s include the opening cysteine and the closing phenylalanine or tryptophan. The D gene is left open where the match is weak. The size field is filled for only some rows; it gives once, few, many or a size class.

CDR3 length: 15; J gene: TRBJ1-2; V gene: TRBV4-2; clone size: few; D gene: NA; CDR3 protein: CASSPTGTFNYGYTF; CDR3 DNA: TGTGCCAGCAGCCCAACAGGGACGTTTAACTATGGCTACACCTTC
CDR3 length: 15; J gene: TRBJ2-1; V gene: TRBV7-8; clone size: NA; D gene: NA; CDR3 protein: CASNPGGGQYNEQFF; CDR3 DNA: TGTGCCAGCAACCCAGGGGGGGGGCAATACAATGAGCAGTTCTTC
CDR3 length: 15; J gene: TRBJ2-5; V gene: TRBV7-2; clone size: few; D gene: NA; CDR3 protein: CASSELPGHKETQYF; CDR3 DNA: TGTGCCAGCAGCGAGTTACCGGGCCACAAGGAGACCCAGTACTTC
CDR3 length: 14; J gene: TRBJ2-2; V gene: TRBV27; clone size: NA; D gene: NA; CDR3 protein: CASSLLGFTGELFF; CDR3 DNA: TGTGCCAGCAGTTTATTGGGTTTTACCGGGGAGCTGTTTTTT
CDR3 length: 16; J gene: TRBJ2-1; V gene: TRBV11-3; clone size: few; D gene: NA; CDR3 protein: CASSLGKRALRNEQFF; CDR3 DNA: TGTGCCAGCAGCTTAGGGAAGAGAGCTCTCCGCAATGAGCAGTTCTTC
CDR3 length: 13; J gene: TRBJ1-6; V gene: TRBV11-2; clone size: NA; D gene: NA; CDR3 protein: CASSLESHSPLHF; CDR3 DNA: TGTGCCAGCAGCTTAGAGTCTCATTCACCCCTCCACTTT
CDR3 length: 14; J gene: TRBJ1-5; V gene: TRBV28; clone size: many; D gene: TRBD1; CDR3 protein: CASSPGQRNQPQHF; CDR3 DNA: TGTGCCAGCAGCCCGGGACAGCGCAATCAGCCCCAGCATTTT
CDR3 length: 18; J gene: TRBJ2-2; V gene: TRBV2; clone size: few; D gene: NA; CDR3 protein: CASSEQVTLGSRPGELFF; CDR3 DNA: TGTGCCAGCAGTGAACAAGTCACACTGGGATCTAGGCCCGGGGAGCTGTTTTTT
CDR3 length: 13; J gene: TRBJ2-7; V gene: TRBV2; clone size: NA; D gene: NA; CDR3 protein: CASSPEKAVEQYF; CDR3 DNA: TGTGCCAGCAGTCCCGAAAAGGCGGTCGAGCAGTACTTC
CDR3 length: 15; J gene: TRBJ2-7; V gene: TRBV6-6; clone size: few; D gene: TRBD1; CDR3 protein: CASSTSGTGPYEQYF; CDR3 DNA: TGTGCCAGCAGTACGTCCGGGACAGGGCCCTACGAGCAGTACTTC